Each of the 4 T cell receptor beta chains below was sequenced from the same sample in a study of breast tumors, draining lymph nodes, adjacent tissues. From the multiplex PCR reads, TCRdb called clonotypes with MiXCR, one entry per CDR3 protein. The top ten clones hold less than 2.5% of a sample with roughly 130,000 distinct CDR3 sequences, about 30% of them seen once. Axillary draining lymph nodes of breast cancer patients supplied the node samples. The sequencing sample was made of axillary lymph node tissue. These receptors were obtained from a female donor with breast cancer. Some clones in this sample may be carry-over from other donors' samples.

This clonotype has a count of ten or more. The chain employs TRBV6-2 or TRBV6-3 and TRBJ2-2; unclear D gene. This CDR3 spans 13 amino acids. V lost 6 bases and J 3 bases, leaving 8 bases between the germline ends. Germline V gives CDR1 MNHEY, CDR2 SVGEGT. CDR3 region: CASRPVHTGELFF. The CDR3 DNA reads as TGTGCCAGCAGACCGGTCCACACCGGGGAGCTGTTTTTT.

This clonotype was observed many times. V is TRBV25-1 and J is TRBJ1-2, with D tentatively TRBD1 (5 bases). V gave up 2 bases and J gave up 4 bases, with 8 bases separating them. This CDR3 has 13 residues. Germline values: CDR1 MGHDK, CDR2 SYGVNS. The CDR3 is CASSEGTVYGYTF. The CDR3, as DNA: TGTGCCAGCAGTGAAGGGACGGTCTATGGCTACACCTTC.

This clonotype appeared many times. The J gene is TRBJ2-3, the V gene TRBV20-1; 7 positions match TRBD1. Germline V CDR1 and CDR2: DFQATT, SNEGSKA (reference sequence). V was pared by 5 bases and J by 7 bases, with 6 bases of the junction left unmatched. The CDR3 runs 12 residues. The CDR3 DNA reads TGCAGTGCTGGTGACAGGGACAATACGCAGTATTTT. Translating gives CSAGDRDNTQYF.

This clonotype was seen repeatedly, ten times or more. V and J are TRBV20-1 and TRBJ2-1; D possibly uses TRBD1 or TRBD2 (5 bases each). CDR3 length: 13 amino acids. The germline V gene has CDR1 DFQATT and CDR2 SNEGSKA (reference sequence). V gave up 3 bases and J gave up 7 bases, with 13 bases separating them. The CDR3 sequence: CSARGTWENEQFF. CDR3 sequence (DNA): TGCAGTGCTAGGGGGACCTGGGAAAATGAGCAGTTCTTC.